One sample yielded the 2 T cell receptor beta chains listed below, sequenced in a study of regulatory T cells in long-lasting Graves disease. Documented time point: newly diagnosed GD, antithyroid drugs for less than 3 months. PBMC RNA was the source of the TCR library. For TCR beta, libraries came from iRepertoire HTBI primers and Arm-PCR of CDR3 regions. TCRdb reanalysed the multiplex PCR reads using MiXCR and keeps one entry per CDR3 protein. The table has under 450,000 distinct CDR3 sequences, about 10% seen once. The data also belong to a second study, concerning T cells in Graves' hyperthyroidism and ophthalmopathy.

Sequenced here: peripheral blood mononuclear cells (PBMCs), sampled at new diagnosis, from a patient treated with antithyroid drugs. The source of these receptors is a young woman with Graves disease.

This clonotype was seen ten or more times. J is TRBJ1-5 and V is TRBV13; TRBD1 is a possible D gene (5 bases). Per germline, CDR1 PRHDT and CDR2 FYEKMQ (reference sequence). The CDR3 length is 15 residues. V lost 1 base to trimming and J lost 7 bases, with 14 bases between them. The CDR3 here is CASSLEGPSRQPQHF. CDR3 in DNA: TGTGCCAGCAGCTTAGAGGGGCCGAGTAGACAGCCCCAGCATTTT.

This clonotype was seen at least ten times. The chain carries TRBV28 and TRBJ1-1; a weak D match, TRBD1 (6 bases). CDR3 length: 14 residues. V lost 8 bases and J 4 bases, leaving 17 bases between the germline ends. The germline V gene encodes CDR1 MDHEN and CDR2 SYDVKM. Here the CDR3 reads CASLYRAGSTEAFF. DNA for the CDR3: TGTGCCAGCCTTTACAGGGCGGGGAGCACTGAAGCTTTCTTT. The variable domain in full, completed from reference TRBV28 and TRBJ1-1, reads DVKVTQSSRYLVKRTGEKVFLECVQDMDHENMFWYRQDPGLGLRLIYFSYDVKMKEKGDIPEGYSVSREKKERFSLILESASTNQTSMYLCASLYRAGSTEAFFGQGTRLTVV.